The 23 T cell receptor beta chains listed next were all sequenced from one sample in a study of cytomegalovirus exposure and HLA in healthy donors. Some clones are missing from TCRdb's copy, which holds only in-frame ones; the method was immunoSEQ multiplex PCR. Of 140,000 or so clones in the sample, more than 85% were seen once. The sequenced sample consisted of PBMCs. The origin of the receptors is a young man in good health and CMV-seronegative.

This clone was recorded once. The gene calls are TRBV5-6 and TRBJ2-5, with TRBD1 matching over 8 bases. The V gene's germline CDR1 is SGHDT and CDR2 YYEEEE. The CDR3 is made up of 15 amino acids. Trimming took 2 bases from V and 5 from J; bases not matched to a gene: 8. This chain's CDR3 is CASSFVDRVLETQYF. CDR3 bases: TGTGCCAGCAGCTTCGTGGACAGGGTACTTGAGACCCAGTACTTC.

In DNA form, the CDR3 reads TGTGCCACCAGCGGTAGACAGGGACGAGGCTATGGCTACACCTTC. It translates to CATSGRQGRGYGYTF. The chain has TRBV15 and TRBJ1-2; 7 positions match TRBD1. The CDR3 length is 15 residues. Germline CDR1 and CDR2: LNHNV and YYDKDF (reference sequence). V shed 5 bases, J shed 4 bases, and the junction held 10 bases outside the gene matches.

This clone has only a few counts. The V and J genes are TRBV10-2 and TRBJ1-1; 9 bases align to TRBD1. This CDR3 is built from 13 residues. The V segment lost 5 bases and the J segment 5 bases; nucleotides outside the gene matches: 3. CDR1 and CDR2 from the germline V gene are WSHSY and SAAADI. CDR3 protein: CASSTGGLTEAFF. The CDR3 DNA is TGCGCCAGCAGTACAGGGGGCCTGACTGAAGCTTTCTTT.

The chain couples TRBV5-4 to TRBJ2-3; weak D call: TRBD1 (5 bases). Deletions cut 3 bases from V and 5 bases from J, with 13 bases between. Germline CDR1 and CDR2: SGHNT and YYREEE (reference sequence). This CDR3 has 14 residues. Here the CDR3 reads CASSSRVRGDTQYF. The CDR3 nucleotides are TGTGCCAGCAGCTCTAGGGTAAGGGGAGATACGCAGTATTTT.

The chain uses TRBV7-2 and TRBJ2-7; tentative D call: TRBD2 (5 bases). The CDR3 runs to 15 residues. Deletions cut 3 bases from V and 3 bases from J, with 15 bases between. Germline loops: CDR1 SGHTA, CDR2 FQGNSA. The CDR3 reads CASSLRASSDYEQYV. As DNA, the CDR3 is TGTGCCAGCAGCTTGCGGGCTAGTAGCGACTACGAGCAGTACGTC.

The chain uses TRBV7-9 and TRBJ2-1; TRBD1 matches 7 bases. From germline, CDR1 is SEHNR and CDR2 FQNEAQ (reference sequence). Unmatched junction bases numbered 7, after V lost 4 bases and J lost 4 bases. The CDR3 length is 15 residues. CDR3 sequence (DNA): TGTGCCAGCAGCTCACCGGGACAGCAGTACAATGAGCAGTTCTTC. Its protein is CASSSPGQQYNEQFF.

The CDR3 nucleotides read TGTGCCAGCAGCCCAAGTGGGGGGGCCGCCAATGAGCAGTTCTTC. Its protein is CASSPSGGAANEQFF. V and J are TRBV9 and TRBJ2-1; D possibly corresponds to TRBD2 (7 bases). This CDR3 region has 15 residues. The V end lost 4 bases, the J end lost 6 bases, and 17 bases lay between the germline ends. The germline gives CDR1 SGDLS, CDR2 YYNGEE.

This clone appeared a few times. The V gene is TRBV28, the J gene TRBJ1-5, with a weak D call TRBD1 (5 bases). Germline CDR1 reads MDHEN; CDR2 reads SYDVKM. The CDR3 is 14 amino acids. V lost 2 bases, J lost 4 bases, and 9 bases lay in between. The CDR3 DNA follows: TGTGCCAGCAGTTTACAGGGCCCGAATCAGCCCCAGCATTTT. Protein: CASSLQGPNQPQHF.

The chain joins TRBV18 to TRBJ1-1, with D tentatively TRBD1 (6 bases). The CDR3 has 13 amino acids. Germline V gene data show CDR1 as KGHSH and CDR2 as LQKENI. The V end was cut by 3 bases, the J end by 6 bases, with 11 bases between. CDR3 nucleotides: TGTGCCAGCTCACCTACAGGGCTCGCTGAAGCTTTCTTT. Its translation: CASSPTGLAEAFF.

The rearrangement joins TRBV10-2 to TRBJ2-3; tentative D call: TRBD2 (5 bases). The CDR3 covers 17 residues. Germline V gene sequence: CDR1 WSHSY, CDR2 SAAADI. The V end lost 0 bases, the J end lost 0 bases, and 13 bases lay between the germline ends. For the CDR3, the DNA is TGCGCCAGCAGTGAGTCAGGGAGACTACCTAGCACAGATACGCAGTATTTT. Protein product: CASSESGRLPSTDTQYF.

The sample holds one count of this clone. The rearrangement uses TRBV5-1 and TRBJ2-7, with 10 bases identical to TRBD1. Germline CDR1 reads SGHRS; CDR2 reads YFSETQ. The CDR3 extends over 15 amino acids. Losses at the gene ends were 0 bases for V and 4 bases for J; bases not matched to a gene: 4. The CDR3 region has the DNA TGCGCCAGCAGCTTGGGGACAGGGGGGAGGTACGAGCAGTACTTC. Amino acids: CASSLGTGGRYEQYF.

This chain connects TRBV5-4 to TRBJ2-7; D is possibly TRBD1 (6 bases). Trimming left V 2 bases short and J 3 bases short, with 9 bases between. From germline, CDR1 is SGHNT and CDR2 YYREEE (reference sequence). This CDR3 comprises 13 residues. The CDR3 protein is CASSFNRDYEQYV. The CDR3 bases are TGTGCCAGCAGCTTCAACAGGGACTACGAGCAGTACGTC.

This clone was found a few times. This chain connects TRBV2 to TRBJ1-6, with 7 positions matching TRBD1. Germline V gene sequence: CDR1 SNHLY, CDR2 FYNNEI. This CDR3 spans 15 amino acids. Trimming removed 5 bases from V and 6 bases from J; junction bases left unmatched: 7. The chain's CDR3 is CASSPSGQVNSPLHF. CDR3 nucleotides: TGTGCCAGCAGTCCCTCCGGACAGGTTAATTCACCCCTCCACTTT.

This chain links TRBV7-2 with TRBJ2-5, with D perhaps TRBD2 (7 bases). V dropped 3 bases and J dropped 6 bases, with 14 bases sitting between them. The length of the CDR3 is 14 residues. Germline V gives CDR1 SGHTA, CDR2 FQGNSA. The CDR3 DNA reads as TGTGCCAGCAGCTTGGGGGGGCGGACAAAGACCCAGTACTTC. This gives the protein CASSLGGRTKTQYF.

This sequence joins TRBV11-2 and TRBJ2-5; 12 bases agree with TRBD2. V lost 1 base to trimming and J lost 4 bases; unmatched junction nucleotides: 7. This CDR3 spans 17 amino acids. The germline gives CDR1 SGHAT, CDR2 FQNNGV. The DNA of the CDR3 is TGTGCCAGCAGCTTAGGGGCTAGCGGGGGGGCCGGAGAGACCCAGTACTTC. Residues: CASSLGASGGAGETQYF.

This sequence joins TRBV4-1 and TRBJ2-2; 9 bases align to TRBD1. The V gene's germline CDR1 is MGHRA and CDR2 YSYEKL. The CDR3 has 17 residues. J was trimmed by 5 bases and V by 4 bases; bases with no gene match: 11. The CDR3 DNA sequence: TGCGCCAGCAGCCGATCCGGGGGACAGGGTCCAACCGGGGAGCTGTTTTTT. The encoded protein is CASSRSGGQGPTGELFF.

CDR3: CASSLMEREGPYEQYV. The DNA for the CDR3 is TGCGCCAGCAGCTTGATGGAGCGGGAGGGCCCCTACGAGCAGTACGTC. The chain employs TRBV5-1 and TRBJ2-7; TRBD2 matches at 10 bases. The germline gives CDR1 SGHRS, CDR2 YFSETQ. V lost 1 base and J lost 2; bases outside the gene matches: 6. This CDR3 spans 16 amino acids.

V gene TRBV4-1 combines with J gene TRBJ2-3, with TRBD2 matching 14 bases. Trimming took 4 bases from V and 1 from J; bases not matched to a gene: 10. The CDR3 contains 19 residues. Germline loops: CDR1 MGHRA, CDR2 YSYEKL. CDR3 loop: CASSLRTSGGSMGTDTQYF. The DNA for the CDR3 is TGCGCCAGCAGCCTCCGGACTAGCGGGGGGAGTATGGGCACAGATACGCAGTATTTT.

V and J are TRBV7-8 and TRBJ2-1, with 7 bases that match TRBD2. V shed 1 base, J shed 0 bases, and the junction held 9 bases outside the gene matches. This CDR3 contains 18 residues. Germline V CDR1 and CDR2: SGHVS, FQNEAQ. The CDR3 is CASSLERVASGSYNEQFF. CDR3 nucleotides: TGTGCCAGCAGCTTAGAGCGCGTGGCTAGCGGCTCCTACAATGAGCAGTTCTTC. Together with reference TRBV7-8 and TRBJ2-1, the CDR3 gives the full variable domain: GAGVSQSPRYKVAKRGQDVALRCDPISGHVSLFWYQQALGQGPEFLTYFQNEAQLDKSGLPSDRFFAERPEGSVSTLKIQRTQQEDSAVYLCASSLERVASGSYNEQFFGPGTRLTVL.

A word on this clone: A junction boundary mismatches the germline segment, possibly from a read error. This chain joins TRBV5-4 and TRBJ2-5; D is possibly TRBD2 (6 bases). This CDR3 comprises 14 residues. Germline V gives CDR1 SGHNT, CDR2 YYREEE (reference sequence). CDR3 sequence reads: CASSPGLMKEVLDF. The CDR3 DNA is TGTGCCAGCAGCCCGGGACTTATGAAAGAAGTTTTAGACTTC.

This sequence joins TRBV7-3 and TRBJ2-2, with TRBD2 matching over 9 bases. The junction had 13 bases not matched to a gene; V was cut back by 2 bases and J by 6 bases. The V gene's germline CDR1 is SGHTA and CDR2 FQGTGA. This CDR3 is 18 amino acids long. The CDR3 region is CASSLAPGTSLAAGELFF. CDR3 nucleotide sequence: TGTGCCAGCAGCTTAGCCCCCGGGACTAGCTTGGCGGCCGGGGAGCTGTTTTTT.

The J gene is TRBJ1-3, the V gene TRBV5-1, with D unclear. Deletions cut 0 bases from V and 2 bases from J, with 9 bases between. This CDR3 spans 15 amino acids. Per the germline V gene, CDR1 is SGHRS and CDR2 is YFSETQ. In DNA, the CDR3 is TGCGCCAGCAGCTTGGACCTTAGAACTGGAAACACCATATATTTT. Protein product: CASSLDLRTGNTIYF. The whole variable domain, filled in from reference TRBV5-1 and TRBJ1-3, reads KAGVTQTPRYLIKTRGQQVTLSCSPISGHRSVSWYQQTPGQGLQFLFEYFSETQRNKGNFPGRFSGRQFSNSRSEMNVSTLELGDSALYLCASSLDLRTGNTIYFGEGSWLTVV.

The chain uses TRBV5-1 and TRBJ1-2; D not certain. Germline V gives CDR1 SGHRS, CDR2 YFSETQ. The CDR3 length is 13 residues. V lost 1 base and J lost 3, with 7 bases in between. CDR3 in DNA: TGCGCCAGCAGCTTGTTGTCCGACTATGGCTACACCTTC. Protein sequence: CASSLLSDYGYTF.